Following are 8 T cell receptor beta chains from one sample sequenced in a study of shared clonotypes between healthy human individuals. Sequenced by immunoSEQ multiplex PCR; TCRdb stores in-frame clones only, minus some. The sample lists around 480,000 clones, roughly 79% occurring once. Material for sequencing was PBMCs. The receptors were gathered from a woman aged 40 to 49 in good health. Some clones in this sample may be carry-over from other donors' samples.

This chain connects TRBV7-2 to TRBJ2-7, with 12 bases identical to TRBD1. J lost 8 bases, V lost 3 bases, and 5 bases had no gene match. CDR3 length: 14 residues. The germline gives CDR1 SGHTA, CDR2 FQGNSA. The CDR3, as DNA: TGTGCCAGCAGCTTTGGGACAGGGGGCAGGAAGCAGTACTTC. Amino acids: CASSFGTGGRKQYF. Supplemented by reference TRBV7-2 and TRBJ2-7, the full variable domain reads GAGVSQSPSNKVTEKGKDVELRCDPISGHTALYWYRQSLGQGLEFLIYFQGNSAPDKSGLPSDRFSAERTGGSVSTLTIQRTQQEDSAVYLCASSFGTGGRKQYFGPGTRLTVT.

This clone was observed once. The chain combines TRBV6-8 with TRBJ2-7; TRBD2 agrees at 14 bases. The CDR3 contains 19 residues. Germline CDR1 MNHGY, CDR2 SAAAGT. V gave up 2 bases and J gave up 0 bases; unmatched junction bases: 9. The CDR3 is CASSYPGLAGAHDSYEQYF. CDR3 nucleotides: TGTGCCAGCAGTTACCCGGGACTAGCGGGAGCCCATGACTCCTACGAGCAGTACTTC.

The V call is TRBV14, the J call TRBJ2-7, with 11 positions matching TRBD2. The trim removed 4 bases at V and 0 bases at J, leaving 5 bases unmatched. Germline lookup yields CDR1 SGHDN and CDR2 FVKESK. CDR3 length: 16 amino acids. This CDR3 reads CASSPYSGRASYEQYF. CDR3 nucleotide sequence: TGTGCCAGCAGCCCTTATAGCGGGAGGGCCTCCTACGAGCAGTACTTC.

This clone was found once. The V gene is TRBV2, the J gene TRBJ2-5, with 7 bases lining up with TRBD1. V shed 9 bases, J shed 0 bases, and the junction held 1 base outside the gene matches. Germline values: CDR1 SNHLY, CDR2 FYNNEI. The length of the CDR3 is 12 residues. CDR3 protein: CARQGHQETQYF. In DNA, the CDR3 is TGTGCCAGACAGGGGCACCAAGAGACCCAGTACTTC. Looking up the rest from reference TRBV2 and TRBJ2-5 gives the full variable domain: EPEVTQTPSHQVTQMGQEVILRCVPISNHLYFYWYRQILGQKVEFLVSFYNNEISEKSEIFDDQFSVERPDGSNFTLKIRSTKLEDSAMYFCARQGHQETQYFGPGTRLLVL.

In its sample, this clone was seen many times. The V gene is TRBV9, the J gene TRBJ1-1; TRBD1 matches 8 bases. V trimming: 1 base; J trimming: 2 bases; junction bases outside the gene matches: 1. CDR1 and CDR2 from the germline V gene are SGDLS and YYNGEE. This CDR3 contains 14 residues. The CDR3: CASSVQGANTEAFF. For the CDR3, the DNA is TGTGCCAGCAGCGTACAGGGGGCAAACACTGAAGCTTTCTTT.

J is TRBJ2-5 and V is TRBV9, with 7 bases identical to TRBD1. In germline, CDR1 is SGDLS, CDR2 YYNGEE. This CDR3 has 16 residues. V lost 4 bases and J lost 5; bases outside the gene matches: 14. This CDR3 is CASSPRQGPHMETQYF. DNA of the CDR3: TGTGCCAGCAGCCCACGACAGGGCCCCCACATGGAGACCCAGTACTTC.

This sequence joins TRBV21-1 and TRBJ1-2; the table gives TRBD1 as D, unverified against the DNA. TRBV21-1 is a known pseudogene. The CDR3 sequence is 15 residues long. In nucleotides, the CDR3 is TGTGCCAGCCCGAATCGGGACAGGGGCGAGAGTGGCTACACCTTC. Translating it yields CASPNRDRGESGYTF.

The chain combines TRBV7-6 with TRBJ2-2, with TRBD1 identical over 10 bases. The CDR3 sequence is 16 residues long. The V gene end was trimmed by 5 bases and the J gene end by 5 bases; junction bases not matched to a gene: 8. The germline V gene has CDR1 SGHVS and CDR2 FNYEAQ. CDR3 in DNA: TGTGCCAGCAGCCTCCGGACAGGGGGTTCAACCGGGGAGCTGTTTTTT. Its protein product is CASSLRTGGSTGELFF.